The rows below give T cell receptor beta chains drawn from one sample of a study of breast tumors, draining lymph nodes, adjacent tissues. MiXCR, run by TCRdb on the multiplex PCR reads, gives a single entry per CDR3 protein. The sample yields around 120,000 distinct CDR3 sequences, roughly 21% seen once. Sequencing was performed on axillary lymph node tissue. The receptors were sampled from a female donor with breast cancer. Some clones in this sample may be carry-over from other donors' samples. The CDR3 runs from the conserved cysteine through the conserved F or W. D genes are given only for firm matches. Clone size is not always given. Where it is, it says once, few, many or a class for expanded clones.

abundance	v_gene	d_gene	j_gene	CDR3aa	CDR3nt
many	TRBV15	.	TRBJ2-2	CATSRDRGSENTGELFF	TGTGCCACCAGCAGAGATAGGGGTAGCGAGAACACCGGGGAGCTGTTTTTT
many	TRBV2	.	TRBJ2-3	CASTDDTDTQYF	TGTGCCAGCACCGACGATACAGATACGCAGTATTTT
many	TRBV5-1	.	TRBJ2-5	CASSLRGGNQETQYF	TGCGCCAGCAGCCTAAGGGGGGGGAACCAAGAGACCCAGTACTTC
many	TRBV20-1	TRBD2	TRBJ2-7	CSASLGLAGEEQYF	TGCAGTGCTAGCCTCGGACTAGCGGGAGAGGAGCAGTACTTC
many	TRBV20-1	TRBD2	TRBJ2-7	CSAPRLAGVSEQYF	TGCAGTGCCCCCCGACTAGCGGGAGTAAGCGAGCAGTACTTC
many	TRBV3-1	.	TRBJ2-7	CASSQVTGAGEQYF	TGTGCCAGCAGCCAAGTTACCGGGGCGGGTGAGCAGTACTTC
many	TRBV6-1	.	TRBJ1-2	CASNSGTSILYGYTF	TGTGCCAGCAATTCCGGGACGTCCATCCTCTATGGCTACACCTTC
.	TRBV20-1	TRBD2	TRBJ2-1	CSAALPGTSPNEQFF	TGCAGTGCTGCTCTACCCGGGACTAGTCCCAATGAGCAGTTCTTC
few	TRBV7-2	TRBD1	TRBJ1-4	CASSSGQGPNEKLFF	TGTGCCAGCAGTTCTGGACAGGGACCCAACGAAAAACTGTTTTTT
many	TRBV20-1	TRBD2	TRBJ2-7	CSAETSRSSYEQYF	TGCAGTGCTGAGACTAGCAGGAGCTCCTACGAGCAGTACTTC
many	TRBV5-1	.	TRBJ2-7	CASSAGTKYEQYF	TGCGCCAGCAGCGCCGGGACAAAGTACGAGCAGTACTTC
once	TRBV10-3	TRBD1	TRBJ1-1	CATGRGQNTEAFF	TGTGCCACCGGGAGGGGGCAGAACACTGAAGCTTTCTTT
many	TRBV6-5	.	TRBJ1-2	CASSSISDRNYGYTF	TGTGCCAGCAGCTCTATCTCGGACAGAAACTATGGCTACACCTTC
many	TRBV6-5	.	TRBJ1-5	CASSYLPGEQPQHF	TGTGCCAGCAGTTACCTTCCTGGGGAGCAGCCCCAGCATTTT
many	TRBV6-6	.	TRBJ2-3	CASGRGGPTATSTDTQYF	TGTGCCAGCGGGCGAGGCGGGCCCACAGCGACTAGCACAGATACGCAGTATTTT
.	TRBV27	.	TRBJ2-6	CASSFRRESGANVLTF	TGTGCCAGCAGTTTTCGGAGGGAATCTGGGGCCAACGTCCTGACTTTC
.	TRBV30	.	TRBJ2-3	CAWSLTGSTDTQYF	TGTGCCTGGAGTTTAACAGGGAGCACAGATACGCAGTATTTT
many	TRBV7-9	.	TRBJ2-3	CASSAGGGPNIVADTQYF	TGTGCCAGCAGCGCCGGGGGTGGGCCCAATATCGTCGCGGATACGCAGTATTTT
few	TRBV7-8	.	TRBJ2-1	CTSSFQANEQFF	TGTACCAGCAGCTTTCAGGCTAATGAGCAGTTCTTC
.	TRBV10-3	.	TRBJ1-1	CAITDGTSGTEAFF	TGTGCCATCACGGACGGAACCTCGGGCACTGAAGCTTTCTTT
many	TRBV20-1	.	TRBJ2-3	CSAKLPGSDTQYF	TGCAGTGCTAAATTACCAGGTTCGGATACGCAGTATTTT
.	TRBV20-1	.	TRBJ2-5	CSANIAAKETQYF	TGCAGTGCCAACATAGCGGCTAAGGAGACCCAGTACTTC
many	TRBV5-4	.	TRBJ2-1	CASRLGGALNNEQFF	TGTGCCAGCAGGTTGGGGGGGGCTTTGAACAATGAGCAGTTCTTC
many	TRBV4-1	.	TRBJ2-7	CASSQGGTVSYEQYF	TGCGCCAGCAGCCAGGGGGGGACAGTCTCCTACGAGCAGTACTTC
.	TRBV7-9	.	TRBJ1-1	CASSFTGTEAFF	TGTGCCAGCAGCTTTACGGGGACTGAAGCTTTCTTT
many	TRBV29-1	.	TRBJ2-1	CSVVGRNYYNEQFF	TGCAGCGTTGTTGGGCGGAACTACTACAATGAGCAGTTCTTC
many	TRBV7-3	.	TRBJ2-7	CASSIGTNYEQYF	TGTGCCAGCAGCATAGGGACAAACTACGAGCAGTACTTC
many	TRBV11-3	.	TRBJ1-6	CASSLVGNSPLHF	TGTGCCAGCAGCTTAGTCGGTAATTCACCCCTCCACTTT
many	TRBV7-6	.	TRBJ1-2	CASSPQGYGYTF	TGTGCCAGCAGCCCCCAGGGGTATGGCTACACCTTC
many	TRBV20-1	TRBD2	TRBJ2-7	CSARPTTSGGREQYF	TGCAGTGCTCGGCCCACGACTAGCGGAGGACGGGAGCAGTACTTC
many	TRBV7-3	TRBD2	TRBJ2-1	CASSPSGRASDEQFF	TGTGCCAGCAGCCCTAGCGGGAGGGCTTCCGATGAGCAGTTCTTC
many	TRBV10-3	TRBD2	TRBJ2-1	CAIGGGIYNEQFF	TGTGCCATCGGCGGGGGGATCTACAATGAGCAGTTCTTC
many	TRBV6-5	TRBD1	TRBJ1-2	CASSEGARGYTF	TGTGCCAGCAGTGAGGGGGCGCGGGGCTACACCTTC
many	TRBV7-2	.	TRBJ2-1	CASSSRESSYNEQFF	TGTGCCAGCAGCTCCCGGGAGTCGTCCTACAATGAGCAGTTCTTC
.	TRBV10-3	.	TRBJ1-1	CAIRDRTEAFF	TGTGCCATCAGGGATCGCACTGAAGCTTTCTTT
.	TRBV28	.	TRBJ2-7	CASTTGVASAYEQYF	TGTGCCAGCACCACCGGGGTAGCGTCAGCCTACGAGCAGTACTTC
.	TRBV28	TRBD1	TRBJ1-2	CASTGGGTGEGGYTF	TGTGCCAGCACCGGAGGAGGGACAGGGGAAGGCGGCTACACCTTC
many	TRBV10-3	TRBD2	TRBJ2-3	CAISEESTSGGRGDTQYF	TGTGCCATCAGTGAGGAATCGACTAGCGGGGGGCGGGGAGATACGCAGTATTTT
many	TRBV20-1	TRBD1	TRBJ1-3	CSAGGGAGNTIYF	TGCAGTGCAGGAGGGGGCGCTGGAAACACCATATATTTT
many	TRBV14	.	TRBJ2-3	CASSFFNPDTQYF	TGTGCCAGCAGTTTCTTTAATCCAGATACGCAGTATTTT
many	TRBV7-8	.	TRBJ1-5	CASSPGVSQPQHF	TGTGCCAGCAGCCCGGGGGTTAGTCAGCCCCAGCATTTT
many	TRBV7-3	.	TRBJ2-7	CASSLTGSSEQYF	TGTGCCAGCAGCTTAACTGGTAGCTCCGAGCAGTACTTC
many	TRBV29-1	.	TRBJ2-3	CSVVPGDTQYF	TGCAGCGTTGTTCCTGGAGATACGCAGTATTTT
many	TRBV29-1	TRBD2	TRBJ2-1	CSVAGLGAIESNEQFF	TGCAGCGTTGCGGGACTAGGAGCGATCGAATCCAATGAGCAGTTCTTC
many	TRBV29-1	TRBD1	TRBJ2-1	CSALTGTGGFF	TGCAGCGCGTTAACCGGGACAGGAGGTTTCTTC
many	TRBV7-6	TRBD1	TRBJ2-7	CASSQGGDRGIYEQYF	TGTGCCAGCAGCCAAGGCGGGGACAGGGGCATCTACGAGCAGTACTTC
many	TRBV7-2	.	TRBJ1-4	CASSGRTGTNEKLFF	TGTGCCAGCAGCGGGCGGACTGGTACTAATGAAAAACTGTTTTTT
many	TRBV7-9	.	TRBJ1-4	CASSLLRSGNEKLFF	TGTGCCAGCAGCTTACTCCGATCAGGGAATGAAAAACTGTTTTTT
.	TRBV19	.	TRBJ2-6	CASLPVGVGANVLTF	TGTGCCAGTCTGCCCGTAGGGGTAGGGGCCAACGTCCTGACTTTC
.	TRBV20-1	.	TRBJ1-1	CSAPLGTVNTEAFF	TGCAGTGCTCCCTTGGGGACGGTCAACACTGAAGCTTTCTTT
.	TRBV4-3	TRBD1	TRBJ2-5	CASSQGTGEETQYF	TGCGCCAGCAGCCAAGGGACAGGGGAAGAGACCCAGTACTTC
many	TRBV6-5	.	TRBJ2-7	CASSPPGIRSYEQYF	TGTGCCAGCAGTCCCCCCGGGATCCGGTCCTACGAGCAGTACTTC
many	TRBV10-2	TRBD2	TRBJ2-5	CATSQGGGAGETQYF	TGCGCCACTTCGCAGGGCGGGGGGGCCGGTGAGACCCAGTACTTC